One sample yielded the 31 T cell receptor beta chains listed below, sequenced in a study of T cell responses to AZD1222 COVID-19 vaccine. Method: immunoSEQ multiplex PCR; TCRdb's copy keeps in-frame clones and lacks some. The repertoire holds 65,000 to 85,000 clones, 90% seen once, with roughly 5% in the top ten. The sample consisted of peripheral blood, taken on day 0 of AZD1222 vaccination. The receptors were sampled from an adult in good health.

A single count supports this clone. The J gene is TRBJ2-1, the V gene TRBV27; TRBD2 matches 15 bases. V lost 4 bases and J lost 10; bases outside the gene matches: 8. Per the germline V gene, CDR1 is MNHEY and CDR2 is SMNVEV (reference sequence). This CDR3 has 16 amino acids. CDR3: CASSSGTSGGLGEQFF. DNA for the CDR3: TGTGCCAGCAGTTCCGGGACTAGCGGGGGGCTGGGGGAGCAGTTCTTC.

This clone was counted a single time. J is TRBJ1-2 and V is TRBV30, with unresolved D. V lost 1 base, J lost 8 bases, and 26 bases lay in between. The CDR3 sequence is 17 residues long. CDR1 GTSNPN and CDR2 SVGIG come from the germline V gene (reference sequence). The CDR3 loop reads CAWSARLYYTEGRGYTF. The CDR3 nucleotides are TGTGCCTGGAGTGCCCGTTTGTACTATACCGAGGGTCGAGGCTACACCTTC.

This chain connects TRBV7-9 to TRBJ2-7; 9 nucleotides line up with TRBD1. Germline V lookup: CDR1 SEHNR, CDR2 FQNEAQ (reference sequence). The CDR3 contains 18 residues. V shed 4 bases, J shed 0 bases, and the junction held 13 bases outside the gene matches. CDR3 residues: CASSSYQGDRASSYEQYF. CDR3 coding DNA: TGTGCCAGCAGCTCCTACCAGGGGGACAGGGCTAGCTCCTACGAGCAGTACTTC. Full variable domain (missing parts from reference TRBV7-9 and TRBJ2-7): DTGVSQNPRHKITKRGQNVTFRCDPISEHNRLYWYRQTLGQGPEFLTYFQNEAQLEKSRLLSDRFSAERPKGSFSTLEIQRTEQGDSAMYLCASSSYQGDRASSYEQYFGPGTRLTVT.

The V and J genes are TRBV28 and TRBJ1-2; TRBD1 is a possible D gene (6 bases). Trimming stripped 5 bases from V and 2 bases from J, with 12 bases between. The CDR3 is made up of 14 amino acids. Germline CDR1 and CDR2: MDHEN and SYDVKM. The CDR3 nucleotides read TGTGCCAGCAGTCGCCAGACAGGAAACTATGGCTACACCTTC. Protein product: CASSRQTGNYGYTF.

This clone was picked up one time. The chain links TRBV5-1 to TRBJ2-5; D is perhaps TRBD2 (5 bases). This CDR3 is built from 14 residues. The germline V and J ends were trimmed by 0 bases and 0 bases, with 6 bases remaining between them. The germline gives CDR1 SGHRS, CDR2 YFSETQ. The CDR3 DNA follows: TGCGCCAGCAGCTTGGTAGCGTACCAAGAGACCCAGTACTTC. This encodes CASSLVAYQETQYF.

The count of this clone is one. The rearrangement uses TRBV6-5 and TRBJ1-2, with TRBD1 identical over 9 bases. Germline CDR1 and CDR2: MNHEY and SVGAGI. The CDR3 contains 16 residues. Trimming cost V 1 base and J 0 bases; bases outside gene matches: 3. The DNA of the CDR3 is TGTGCCAGCAGTTACTGGGGACAGGGCGCTAACTATGGCTACACCTTC. It translates to CASSYWGQGANYGYTF.

The rearrangement joins TRBV18 to TRBJ2-1, with 12 bases aligning to TRBD2. The J segment lost 5 bases and the V segment lost 3 bases, leaving 5 bases of the junction unmatched. Looked up from germline, CDR1 is KGHSH and CDR2 is LQKENI. There are 16 residues in the CDR3. The chain's CDR3 is CASSPTTSGGNNEQFF. Here the CDR3 DNA reads TGTGCCAGCTCACCCACCACTAGCGGGGGGAACAATGAGCAGTTCTTC.

This rearrangement joins TRBV27 to TRBJ2-2; 10 nucleotides align to TRBD1. CDR1 is MNHEY and CDR2 is SMNVEV in the germline V gene (reference sequence). The CDR3 has 15 residues. Losses at the gene ends were 1 base for V and 4 bases for J; bases not matched to a gene: 0. Written as DNA, the CDR3 is TGTGCCAGCAGTTTATGGACAGGGGGCACCGGGGAGCTGTTTTTT. The encoded protein is CASSLWTGGTGELFF.

V gene TRBV15 combines with J gene TRBJ2-2; D tentatively reads TRBD1 or TRBD2 (5 bases each). The germline V and J ends were trimmed by 1 base and 2 bases, with 14 bases remaining between them. The CDR3 length is 17 residues. CDR1 is LNHNV and CDR2 is YYDKDF in the germline V gene (reference sequence). The CDR3 coding sequence is TGTGCCACCAGCAGAGGAGGGACGAGCATCAACACCGGGGAGCTGTTTTTT. Amino acid sequence: CATSRGGTSINTGELFF.

The chain uses TRBV27 and TRBJ2-2; D gene uncertain. Germline V gene sequence: CDR1 MNHEY, CDR2 SMNVEV (reference sequence). The ends were cut back, 3 bases at V and 4 bases at J, with 12 bases in the middle. The CDR3 consists of 15 residues. CDR3 sequence (DNA): TGTGCCAGCAGTTTCTCAGAGAAGAGCACCGGGGAGCTGTTTTTT. As protein: CASSFSEKSTGELFF.

Only a few counts were recorded for this clone. The chain combines TRBV11-2 with TRBJ2-3; TRBD1 is a possible D gene (5 bases). This CDR3 is built from 16 residues. The V end was cut by 3 bases, the J end by 6 bases, with 19 bases between. Germline-derived CDR1 and CDR2 are SGHAT and FQNNGV. The CDR3 coding sequence is TGTGCCAGCAGCTTCCTAGGGGCCGGCGCTACGGATACGCAGTATTTT. It encodes CASSFLGAGATDTQYF.

The chain joins TRBV6-1 to TRBJ1-4; D not resolved. CDR1 and CDR2 from the germline V gene are MNHNS and SASEGT. Deletions cut 2 bases from V and 8 bases from J, with 6 bases between. The CDR3 runs to 12 residues. The CDR3 region is CASSEREEKLFF. As DNA, the CDR3 is TGTGCCAGCAGTGAAAGGGAGGAAAAACTGTTTTTT.

The genes are TRBV9 and TRBJ2-7, with TRBD2 as a possible D gene (6 bases). The CDR3 is made up of 14 amino acids. V gave up 4 bases and J gave up 2 bases, with 13 bases separating them. Germline V gene lookup returns CDR1 SGDLS and CDR2 YYNGEE. CDR3 protein: CASSPVGGAYEQYF. In DNA, the CDR3 is TGTGCCAGCAGCCCCGTCGGGGGAGCCTACGAGCAGTACTTC.

This chain joins TRBV2 and TRBJ1-1; possible D gene TRBD1, 5 bases. V dropped 2 bases and J dropped 4 bases, with 8 bases sitting between them. CDR3 length equals 13 residues. The germline V gene has CDR1 SNHLY and CDR2 FYNNEI. The CDR3 spells CASSESRGTEAFF. In nucleotides, the CDR3 is TGTGCCAGCAGTGAATCGAGGGGCACTGAAGCTTTCTTT.

The V and J genes are TRBV18 and TRBJ2-3, with unresolved D. Germline V lookup: CDR1 KGHSH, CDR2 LQKENI. The CDR3 is 14 residues long. Trimming removed 2 bases from V and 5 bases from J, with 11 bases in between. The CDR3 DNA reads as TGTGCCAGCTCACCAGGGTACTTAAGAGATACGCAGTATTTT. Translated: CASSPGYLRDTQYF. The complete variable domain, with remaining parts taken from reference TRBV18 and TRBJ2-3, reads NAGVMQNPRHLVRRRGQEARLRCSPMKGHSHVYWYRQLPEEGLKFMVYLQKENIIDESGMPKERFSAEFPKEGPSILRIQQVVRGDSAAYFCASSPGYLRDTQYFGPGTRLTVL.

This clone came up once. The V gene is TRBV6-5, the J gene TRBJ1-3; weak D call: TRBD1 (6 bases). This CDR3 comprises 13 residues. Trimming left V 6 bases short and J 4 bases short, with 10 bases between. Germline V lookup: CDR1 MNHEY, CDR2 SVGAGI. The CDR3 coding sequence is TGTGCCAGCAGACGGACAGACGGAAACACCATATATTTT. It specifies CASRRTDGNTIYF.

V and J are TRBV7-8 and TRBJ1-2; a possible D gene is TRBD1 (6 bases). The CDR3 runs to 14 residues. Deletions cut 2 bases from V and 3 bases from J, with 10 bases between. Germline V gene sequence: CDR1 SGHVS, CDR2 FQNEAQ. The CDR3 is CASSLQGRDYGYTF. The CDR3 nucleotides are TGTGCCAGCAGCTTACAGGGGCGGGACTATGGCTACACCTTC.

The chain couples TRBV5-5 to TRBJ2-5; no firm D call. Trimming removed 1 base at V and 5 bases at J, with 6 bases between. This CDR3 contains 12 residues. Germline CDR1 is SGHKS and CDR2 is YYEKEE (reference sequence). The CDR3 nucleotides are TGTGCCAGCAGCTTGATCCCCGAGACCCAGTACTTC. This sequence encodes CASSLIPETQYF.

The CDR3 protein is CALDGGGRRNSPLHF. CDR3 sequence (DNA): TGTGCCTTGGATGGAGGGGGAAGGAGGAATTCACCCCTCCACTTT. V usage is TRBV30 and J usage is TRBJ1-6; D is perhaps TRBD1 (6 bases). CDR1 is GTSNPN, CDR2 SVGIG, per germline (reference sequence). There are 15 residues in the CDR3. Trimming shortened V by 7 bases and J by 7 bases, and 20 bases separated the two germline ends. Together with reference TRBV30 and TRBJ1-6, the CDR3 gives the full variable domain: SQTIHQWPATLVQPVGSPLSLECTVEGTSNPNLYWYRQAAGRGLQLLFYSVGIGQISSEVPQNLSASRPQDRQFILSSKKLLLSDSGFYLCALDGGGRRNSPLHFGNGTRLTVT.

The chain has TRBV11-3 and TRBJ1-2; 9 bases are shared with TRBD1. The CDR3 is made up of 13 amino acids. J lost 6 bases, V lost 8 bases, and 7 bases had no gene match. Germline CDR1 reads SGHNT; CDR2 reads YENEEA. The CDR3 DNA reads TGTGCCAGCCCAGGGGACAGGGATGATGGCTACACCTTC. Amino acid sequence: CASPGDRDDGYTF. The full variable domain, rest sourced from reference TRBV11-3 and TRBJ1-2, is EAGVVQSPRYKIIEKKQPVAFWCNPISGHNTLYWYLQNLGQGPELLIRYENEEAVDDSQLPKDRFSAERLKGVDSTLKIQPAELGDSAVYLCASPGDRDDGYTFGSGTRLTVV.

The chain carries TRBV27 and TRBJ2-7; TRBD1 aligns across 7 bases. This CDR3 comprises 16 residues. Germline assignment: CDR1 MNHEY and CDR2 SMNVEV (reference sequence). The junction had 11 bases not matched to a gene; V was cut back by 6 bases and J by 0 bases. CDR3: CASRHRQTGFSYEQYF. The CDR3 coding sequence is TGTGCCAGCAGACACCGGCAGACAGGGTTCTCCTACGAGCAGTACTTC.

The V and J genes are TRBV19 and TRBJ1-2; TRBD1 aligns across 7 bases. Looked up from germline, CDR1 is LNHDA and CDR2 is SQIVND (reference sequence). V was pared by 2 bases and J by 6 bases, with 6 bases of the junction left unmatched. The CDR3 runs to 14 residues. In nucleotides, the CDR3 is TGTGCCAGTAGTATAAGAGACAGGGACAATGGCTACACCTTC. Its protein is CASSIRDRDNGYTF.

This chain links TRBV9 with TRBJ1-5; D might be TRBD1 (6 bases). Deletions cut 3 bases from V and 0 bases from J, with 10 bases between. The CDR3 consists of 15 residues. Germline assignment: CDR1 SGDLS and CDR2 YYNGEE. The CDR3 reads CASSAGAYSNQPQHF. The DNA of the CDR3 is TGTGCCAGCAGCGCAGGGGCATATAGCAATCAGCCCCAGCATTTT.

The chain employs TRBV7-2 and TRBJ2-7; D not resolved. The CDR3 sequence is 10 residues long. The germline CDR1 and CDR2 sequences are SGHTA and FQGNSA. The V gene lost 1 base and the J gene lost 6 bases, with 1 base spanning the gap. CDR3 region: CASSLGEQYF. The CDR3 nucleotides are TGTGCCAGCAGCTTAGGCGAGCAGTACTTC.

In its sample, this clone was seen once. The chain uses TRBV14 and TRBJ2-5; 8 nucleotides line up with TRBD1. Losses at the gene ends were 4 bases for V and 7 bases for J; bases not matched to a gene: 8. CDR1 and CDR2 (germline): SGHDN, FVKESK. CDR3 size: 14 residues. CDR3 bases: TGTGCCAGCAGCCTCTTGGACAGGGTGGCGACCCAGTACTTC. It yields the protein CASSLLDRVATQYF.

V usage is TRBV27 and J usage is TRBJ1-1; 7 bases are a match to TRBD1. Germline values: CDR1 MNHEY, CDR2 SMNVEV (reference sequence). The V gene end was trimmed by 4 bases and the J gene end by 0 bases; junction bases not matched to a gene: 5. The CDR3 runs 15 residues. The CDR3 DNA is TGTGCCAGCAGTTCCAGGGGGGCCATGAACACTGAAGCTTTCTTT. This sequence encodes CASSSRGAMNTEAFF.

The chain employs TRBV19 and TRBJ1-1; D unclear. Trimming cost V 5 bases and J 6 bases, with 13 bases left between them. Germline CDR1 reads LNHDA; CDR2 reads SQIVND (reference sequence). The CDR3 is 13 amino acids. The CDR3 nucleotides read TGTGCCAGTAGTTCCCGGGCCCAACCTGAAGCTTTCTTT. This gives the protein CASSSRAQPEAFF.

The V gene is TRBV4-1, the J gene TRBJ2-1; D gene uncertain. Trimming shortened V by 1 base and J by 9 bases, and 13 bases separated the two germline ends. This CDR3 is built from 14 residues. Germline CDR1 reads MGHRA; CDR2 reads YSYEKL. The CDR3 loop reads CASSQGLPRSEQFF. In DNA form, the CDR3 reads TGCGCCAGCAGCCAAGGCCTACCCCGGAGTGAGCAGTTCTTC.

The CDR3 spells CASSFPPGTGMEKLFF. The DNA for the CDR3 is TGTGCCAGCAGTTTTCCCCCCGGGACAGGGATGGAAAAACTGTTTTTT. V and J are TRBV28 and TRBJ1-4; 9 nucleotides match TRBD1. Trimming cost V 3 bases and J 8 bases; bases outside gene matches: 10. The CDR3 totals 16 residues. The germline V gene has CDR1 MDHEN and CDR2 SYDVKM.

This clone appeared once. Within the sample, other DNA sequences also encode this same CDR3. The chain is built from TRBV27 and TRBJ1-5, with D possibly TRBD1 on 5 matching bases. The germline V gene has CDR1 MNHEY and CDR2 SMNVEV (reference sequence). V lost 5 bases, J lost 4 bases, and 12 bases lay in between. The CDR3 consists of 14 residues. The CDR3 here is CASSPGVGNQPQHF. The CDR3 nucleotides are TGTGCCAGCAGTCCGGGGGTGGGAAATCAGCCCCAGCATTTT.

The genes are TRBV10-3 and TRBJ1-2; 10 nucleotides align to TRBD1. There are 14 residues in the CDR3. Trimming removed 5 bases from V and 7 bases from J; junction bases left unmatched: 7. Germline assignment: CDR1 ENHRY and CDR2 SYGVKD. CDR3 DNA: TGTGCCATCAGTCGCGGGGACAGGGGCGGTGGCTACACCTTC. Amino acids: CAISRGDRGGGYTF.